This is a list of T cell receptor beta chains from one sample in a study of Graves' ophthalmopathy and Graves' hyperthyroidism. TCRdb recomputed calls from the multiplex PCR reads with MiXCR, one row per CDR3 protein. The sample carries around 1,200,000 distinct CDR3 sequences, about 35% recorded once. The sample comprised peripheral blood or thyroid tissue (not recorded which). These receptors originate from an adult man with Graves' hyperthyroidism. The CDR3 runs from the conserved cysteine through the conserved F or W. Each record gives: J gene, clone size, V gene, D gene, CDR3 DNA, CDR3 protein. A D gene is named only where the DNA matches it firmly. Size values are once, few and many counts, or a class for expanded clones, and some rows have none.

TRBJ2-7,.,TRBV9,TRBD2,TGTGCCAGCAGCGTCCGGGACTACCCTTACGAGCAGTACTTC,CASSVRDYPYEQYF
TRBJ2-5,few,TRBV3-1,.,TGTGCCAGCAGCCAAGACCAGGCGGAGACCCAGTACTTC,CASSQDQAETQYF
TRBJ2-7,many,TRBV19,TRBD1,TGTGCCACGATGTCGGGACAGAGCCCATACGAGCAGTACTTC,CATMSGQSPYEQYF
TRBJ1-1,many,TRBV14,.,TGTGCCAGCAGCCAAGGTGGGTGGGGGTTCATGAACACTGAAGCTTTCTTT,CASSQGGWGFMNTEAFF
TRBJ1-1,many,TRBV9,TRBD1,TGTGCCAGCAGCGTAGGGACAGGGGGGCGCCACACTGAAGCTTTCTTT,CASSVGTGGRHTEAFF
TRBJ1-6,many,TRBV6-6,TRBD1,TGTGCCAGCACCCCACAGGGGGCCAGGTCACCCCTCCACTTT,CASTPQGARSPLHF
TRBJ2-6,.,TRBV7-2,.,TGTGCCAGCAGCAAAACCCGGGCCCCGGTGCCTGGGGCCAACGTCCTGACTTTC,CASSKTRAPVPGANVLTF
TRBJ2-5,many,TRBV7-2,.,TGTGCCAGCAGCAACACAACCCCGAGGGTCCCAAATTTTGGAGAGACCCAGTACTTC,CASSNTTPRVPNFGETQYF
TRBJ1-6,.,TRBV7-9,.,TGTGCCAGCAGTTCCGTAGAAAATAATTCACCCCTCCACTTT,CASSSVENNSPLHF
TRBJ2-5,many,TRBV20-1,TRBD1,TGCAGTGCCGGACAGGGGGGAGAGACCCAGTACTTC,CSAGQGGETQYF
TRBJ1-2,few,TRBV19,.,TGTGCCAGTAGTATCGGATCCAGCTATGGCTACACCTTC,CASSIGSSYGYTF
TRBJ1-1,.,TRBV7-8,TRBD1,TGTGCCAGCAGACCGGGACAGGCTCGTTCGGCTTTCTTT,CASRPGQARSAFF
TRBJ1-4,many,TRBV9,TRBD1,TGTGCCAGCAGCGCCCGACCCGACAGGGGTAATGAAAAACTGTTTTTT,CASSARPDRGNEKLFF
TRBJ2-5,.,TRBV25-1,TRBD2,TGTGCCAGCAGTGAGGGACTAGCGGGACTCCATGGGCAAGAGACCCAGTACTTC,CASSEGLAGLHGQETQYF
TRBJ1-6,few,TRBV7-2,.,TGTGCCAGCCGGCGGAGTAAAAACTCACCCCTCCACTTT,CASRRSKNSPLHF
TRBJ1-6,many,TRBV12-3/TRBV12-4,.,TGTGCCAGCAACATGCGCGGCAGTTCACCCCTCCACTTT,CASNMRGSSPLHF
TRBJ1-3,few,TRBV20-1,.,TGCAGTGCTAGAGCGGGCGACCGCTCTGGAAACACCATATATTTT,CSARAGDRSGNTIYF
TRBJ2-7,many,TRBV7-2,TRBD2,TGTGCCAGCAGCACCCGACTAGCGAGCTACGAGCAGTACTTC,CASSTRLASYEQYF
TRBJ1-5,many,TRBV20-1,.,TGCAGTGCTACTCCAGGGTGGAGCAATCAGCCCCAGCATTTT,CSATPGWSNQPQHF
TRBJ2-2,.,TRBV5-6,TRBD1,TGTGCCAGCAGCTTGGTCCAGGGGGCGAGGACCGGGGAGCTGTTTTTT,CASSLVQGARTGELFF
TRBJ2-7,.,TRBV7-9,TRBD2,TGTGCCAGCAGCTCGGGTCGACTAGCGGGAGGTGGAGAGCAGTACTTC,CASSSGRLAGGGEQYF
TRBJ1-3,few,TRBV9,.,TGTGCCAGCAGCCCCGCGTTAGTGTACTCTGGAAACACCATATATTTT,CASSPALVYSGNTIYF
TRBJ1-2,.,TRBV2,.,TGTGCCAGCAGTCCTGACTTGGTTGGCTACACCTTC,CASSPDLVGYTF
TRBJ2-6,many,TRBV19,TRBD1,TGTGCCAGTAGTATGCAAGTGGGGACAGGTCCTGGGGCCAACGTCCTGACTTTC,CASSMQVGTGPGANVLTF
TRBJ2-2,many,TRBV10-2,.,TGCGCCAGCAGCGAGTTAGGGCGGGCCGGGGAGCTGTTTTTT,CASSELGRAGELFF
TRBJ2-2,.,TRBV25-1,.,TGTGCCAGCAGTGAGGAAAACAGGGAGCTGTTTTTT,CASSEENRELFF
TRBJ1-1,many,TRBV7-6,.,TGTGCCAGCAGCTTAGGACTTCCGAACACTGAAGCTTTCTTT,CASSLGLPNTEAFF
TRBJ1-5,many,TRBV19,.,TGTGCCAGTAGTACCCCTGGACAGTACAATCAGCCCCAGCATTTT,CASSTPGQYNQPQHF
TRBJ1-2,many,TRBV20-1,.,TGCAGTGCTAGCGGCAAGGCCTATGGCTACACCTTC,CSASGKAYGYTF
TRBJ2-5,.,TRBV29-1,TRBD2,TGCAGCGTTGAAGATCTCGGGGCTAGCGGGAAAGGGGAGACCCAGTACTTC,CSVEDLGASGKGETQYF
TRBJ2-7,few,TRBV7-9,TRBD2,TGTGCCAGCAGCTTAGGGTTTGCTAGCGGGAAGCAGTACTTC,CASSLGFASGKQYF
TRBJ2-7,few,TRBV20-1,TRBD2,TGCAGTGCTAGAGATGTACTTAGCGGGGGGGAAATTCCCTACGAGCAGTACTTC,CSARDVLSGGEIPYEQYF
TRBJ1-3,.,TRBV9,.,TGTGCCAGCAGCGTAGAAAGCAGGGCCACAGGAAACACCATATATTTT,CASSVESRATGNTIYF
TRBJ2-5,many,TRBV15,.,TGTGCCACCGCCTCGGGGCGAGAGACCCAGTACTTC,CATASGRETQYF
TRBJ1-5,.,TRBV4-3,.,TGCGCCAGCAGCCAAGGGTGGGTGGGCAATCAGCCCCAGCATTTT,CASSQGWVGNQPQHF
TRBJ1-5,many,TRBV13,TRBD1,TGTGCCAGCAGCTCGACAGGGGCTCAGCCCCAGCATTTT,CASSSTGAQPQHF
TRBJ1-6,few,TRBV2,TRBD1,TGTGCCAGCACCGACAGGGGCTATAGGGATAATTCACCCCTCCACTTT,CASTDRGYRDNSPLHF
TRBJ2-5,.,TRBV7-9,TRBD1,TGTGCCAGCAGCTTAAAAACGACAGGGGGCACTCGAGAGACCCAGTACTTC,CASSLKTTGGTRETQYF
TRBJ2-2,.,TRBV24-1,.,TGTGCCACCAGTCCCTTTGGGACCGGGACACCGGACACCGGGGAGCTGTTTTTT,CATSPFGTGTPDTGELFF
TRBJ2-7,many,TRBV19,.,TGTGCCAGTAGTCCCTCGACATCTTCCTACGAGCAGTACTTC,CASSPSTSSYEQYF
TRBJ1-2,.,TRBV20-1,TRBD1,TGCAGTGCTAGAGTAGGGACAGGAGGGGGCTACACCTTC,CSARVGTGGGYTF
TRBJ1-2,many,TRBV7-8,.,TGTGCCAGCAGCTTAGAGTGGTCCCACTATGGCTACACCTTC,CASSLEWSHYGYTF
TRBJ2-5,few,TRBV29-1,TRBD2,TGCAGCACCAGCGGGAGGACGAACGAAGAGACCCAGTACTTC,CSTSGRTNEETQYF
TRBJ1-2,.,TRBV2,TRBD1,TGTGCCAGCAGTGCTCGGACAGGGGACCGGCATGGCTACACCTTC,CASSARTGDRHGYTF
TRBJ1-2,many,TRBV7-8,.,TGTGCCAGCAGCTTAGTCCTACACCCTAACTATGGCTACACCTTC,CASSLVLHPNYGYTF
TRBJ1-1,.,TRBV7-7,.,TGTGCCAGCAGCTTACAGGGTGGCCGAAGAACACTGAAGCACACTGAAGCTTTCTTT,CASSLQGGRRTLKHTEAFF
TRBJ1-1,.,TRBV20-1,.,TGCAGTGCGGGGTGGGGTGGGCCTCCCCTTGAAGCTTTCTTT,CSAGWGGPPLEAFF
TRBJ2-6,.,TRBV10-3,TRBD1,TGTGCCATCAGTACAGGGGGCGGCTCTGGGGCCAACGTCCTGACTTTC,CAISTGGGSGANVLTF
TRBJ2-7,few,TRBV28,.,TGTGCCAGCAGTTCCTACGGCCCGAACGAGCAGTACTTC,CASSSYGPNEQYF
TRBJ1-2,.,TRBV15,.,TGTGCCACCAGCATCACCCGGGGTCGGAACTATGGCTACACCTTC,CATSITRGRNYGYTF
TRBJ2-7,.,TRBV2,.,TGTGCCAGCAGTGACGCGGGGCAGTACTTC,CASSDAGQYF
TRBJ1-5,many,TRBV12-3/TRBV12-4,.,TGTGCCAGCACACCCGGGGGGGTCGGGCAGCCCCAGCATTTT,CASTPGGVGQPQHF
TRBJ1-1,.,TRBV7-9,.,TGTGCCAGCATCCCCTCGCCAGGGGCTTACACTGAAGCTTTCTTT,CASIPSPGAYTEAFF
TRBJ1-5,many,TRBV2,TRBD1,TGTGCCAGCACTAGACAGGGTTCCCTTAGCAATCAGCCCCAGCATTTT,CASTRQGSLSNQPQHF
TRBJ1-5,.,TRBV25-1,.,TGTACCAGCAGGGGACGGGAAGGCAATCAGCCCCAGCATTTT,CTSRGREGNQPQHF
TRBJ1-5,many,TRBV28,.,TGTGCCTGCACGAGAGGGCGGCAGCCCCAGCATTTT,CACTRGRQPQHF
TRBJ1-6,few,TRBV19,.,TGTGCCAGTAGTATGGGTGGGGATAATTCACCCCTCCACTTT,CASSMGGDNSPLHF
TRBJ2-5,many,TRBV12-3/TRBV12-4,.,TGTGCCAGCAGCCGGGACACCGAGGGGGAGACCCAGTACTTC,CASSRDTEGETQYF